A selection of T cell receptor beta chains follows, all from one sample in a study of blood T cell repertoires in COVID-19. Profiling relied on immunoSEQ multiplex PCR, and the TCRdb table lists in-frame clones only, not all of them. The table records more than 150,000 clones, approximately 87% of them present only once. Material for sequencing was peripheral blood. The origin of the receptors is an older woman with COVID-19, enrolled during active disease. The CDR3 runs from the conserved cysteine through the conserved F or W. D genes are given only for firm matches. Only part of the rows carry a size: once, few, many, or a class if the clone is expanded.

J | D | V | length | size | DNA | CDR3
TRBJ1-1 | NA | TRBV19 | 14 | NA | TGTGCCAGTACCGTCGGGGGTGCGAACACTGAAGCTTTCTTT | CASTVGGANTEAFF
TRBJ1-4 | NA | TRBV5-1 | 14 | NA | TGCGCCAGCAGCTTGGCCGGGAATAATGAAAAACTGTTTTTT | CASSLAGNNEKLFF
TRBJ1-6 | TRBD1 | TRBV7-9 | 14 | NA | TGTGCCAGCAGTCAGGGACAGGGGGGTTCACCCCTCCACTTT | CASSQGQGGSPLHF
TRBJ1-5 | NA | TRBV10-3 | 15 | NA | TGTGCCATCAGTGAGTCCAGGGGCGAGGGGCAGCCCCAGCATTTT | CAISESRGEGQPQHF
TRBJ1-5 | NA | TRBV6-1 | 16 | NA | TGTGCCAGCAGTGAAGCCTCAGGGGTCAGCAATCAGCCCCAGCATTTT | CASSEASGVSNQPQHF
TRBJ2-7 | NA | TRBV2 | 15 | NA | TGTGCCAGTCCTCTCTGGCGGGACGTTTCCTACGAGCAGTACTTC | CASPLWRDVSYEQYF
TRBJ2-4 | NA | TRBV2 | 12 | once | TGTGCCAGCATCTTAGCCAAAAACATTCAGTGCTTC | CASILAKNIQCF
TRBJ2-4 | TRBD1 | TRBV5-4 | 16 | NA | TGTGCCAGCAGCTTGGGGACAGGGGGCATCGGAAACATTCAGTACTTC | CASSLGTGGIGNIQYF
TRBJ2-6 | NA | TRBV4-3 | 16 | NA | TGCGCCAGCAGCCAAGATTACTTCTCTGGGGCCAACGTCCTGACTTTC | CASSQDYFSGANVLTF
TRBJ1-2 | NA | TRBV28 | 15 | once | TGTGCCAGCAGTTTCTTCGCGGGAGCCCTCTATGGCTACACCTTC | CASSFFAGALYGYTF
TRBJ2-3 | NA | TRBV2 | 12 | NA | TGTGCCAGCAGGATACTAGCAGATACGCAGTATTTT | CASRILADTQYF
TRBJ2-1 | TRBD2 | TRBV14 | 21 | NA | TGTGCCAGCAGCCAGAAAAAGCCGGGACTAGCGGGAGCAAATTTCTACAATGAGCAGTTCTTC | CASSQKKPGLAGANFYNEQFF
TRBJ2-7 | NA | TRBV4-3 | 15 | NA | TGCGCCAGCAGCCAGGAGGGGAAATTGGCCTACGAGCAGTACTTC | CASSQEGKLAYEQYF
TRBJ1-5 | NA | TRBV4-1 | 15 | NA | TGCGCCAGCAGCCAAGAATTAACAGGGTGGCAGCCCCAGCATTTT | CASSQELTGWQPQHF
TRBJ1-3 | NA | TRBV7-2 | 18 | few | TGTGCCAGCAGCTCCCCCCTCGGGGCAGGGGATAACGGAAACACCATATATTTT | CASSSPLGAGDNGNTIYF
TRBJ1-2 | TRBD1 | TRBV19 | 15 | NA | TGTGCCAGTAGTCTACAGGGGCCTACCTCCTATGGCTACACCTTC | CASSLQGPTSYGYTF
TRBJ1-1 | NA | TRBV30 | 14 | NA | TGTGCCTGGAGGGGGGACACTCGGAACACTGAAGCTTTCTTT | CAWRGDTRNTEAFF
TRBJ1-4 | TRBD1 | TRBV11-2 | 14 | NA | TGTGCCAGCACCCGGGACAGGCGGAATGAAAAACTGTTTTTT | CASTRDRRNEKLFF
TRBJ1-1 | NA | TRBV6-5 | 13 | NA | TGTGCCAGCAGATCAACCAGGAACACTGAAGCTTTCTTT | CASRSTRNTEAFF
TRBJ2-1 | TRBD1 | TRBV24-1 | 16 | once | TGTGCCACCAGTGATTTCGGGACAGGGGACTACAATGAGCAGTTCTTC | CATSDFGTGDYNEQFF
TRBJ2-1 | TRBD2 | TRBV6-1 | 17 | NA | TGTGCCAGCAGTGAGTTGGGACTAGCGGGAGGGCCCAATGAGCAGTTCTTC | CASSELGLAGGPNEQFF
TRBJ2-3 | NA | TRBV30 | 12 | NA | TGTGCCGAGGGCCGGGGGACAGATACGCAGTATTTT | CAEGRGTDTQYF
TRBJ2-7 | TRBD2 | TRBV15 | 15 | NA | TGTGCCACCAGCTCTCGGACTAGCGGGAGCCACGAGCAGTACTTC | CATSSRTSGSHEQYF
TRBJ1-3 | NA | TRBV5-5 | 15 | few | TGTGCCAGCAGCCGAGCCAGGGACTCTGGAAACACCATATATTTT | CASSRARDSGNTIYF
TRBJ2-7 | NA | TRBV12-3/TRBV12-4 | 13 | NA | TGTGCCAGCAGTTTATGGGGGCGATACGAGCAGTACTTC | CASSLWGRYEQYF
TRBJ2-1 | TRBD2 | TRBV5-1 | 13 | NA | TGCGCCAGCAGGATTAGCGGGAGTAATGAGCAGTTCTTC | CASRISGSNEQFF
TRBJ1-1 | TRBD1 | TRBV11-3 | 16 | NA | TGTGCCAGCAGCCCTCGGACAGGGGGCTGGGGGACTGAAGCTTTCTTT | CASSPRTGGWGTEAFF
TRBJ2-7 | TRBD1 | TRBV5-1 | 15 | NA | TGCGCCAGCAGCTTGTCCCCGGGACAGGGTTACGAGCAGTACTTC | CASSLSPGQGYEQYF
TRBJ2-1 | NA | TRBV7-3 | 16 | NA | TGTGCCAGCAGCTTAATCATCGGGTCAGCAGTAAATGAGCAGTTCTTC | CASSLIIGSAVNEQFF
TRBJ1-6 | NA | TRBV9 | 15 | NA | TGTGCCAGCAGCGTAGTGGACACCAATAATTCACCCCTCCACTTT | CASSVVDTNNSPLHF
TRBJ1-1 | NA | TRBV3-1/TRBV3-2 | 14 | NA | TGTGCCAGCAGCCAAGGAGGGCAAGGGTCGGAAGCTTTCTTT | CASSQGGQGSEAFF
TRBJ2-1 | TRBD2 | TRBV3-1/TRBV3-2 | 16 | NA | TGTGCCAGCAGCCAAGGGCTAGCGGGAGATTGGAGTGAGCAGTTCTTC | CASSQGLAGDWSEQFF
TRBJ2-3 | NA | TRBV18 | 15 | NA | TGTGCCAGCTCACTGGACCCTGGGGGCGCAGATACGCAGTATTTT | CASSLDPGGADTQYF
TRBJ1-2 | NA | TRBV5-4 | 15 | NA | TGTGCCAGCAGCTTGGCCAAGACGGGGGTGCACGGCTACACCTTC | CASSLAKTGVHGYTF
TRBJ2-1 | NA | TRBV11-1 | 13 | NA | TGTGCCAGCAGCTTAAAAATCCGGGGTGAGCAGTTCTTC | CASSLKIRGEQFF
TRBJ2-7 | NA | TRBV28 | 11 | NA | TGTGCCAGTAGAATATTGGACGAGCAGTACTTC | CASRILDEQYF
TRBJ1-5 | NA | TRBV29-1 | 12 | NA | TGCAGCGTACTCACAGAGAATCAGCCCCAGCATTTT | CSVLTENQPQHF
TRBJ2-7 | TRBD1 | TRBV11-1 | 14 | few | TGTGCCAGCAGCATTAGGGACAGAGCCTACGAGCAGTACTTC | CASSIRDRAYEQYF
TRBJ2-5 | TRBD2 | TRBV5-1 | 14 | NA | TGCGCCAGCAGCATACTAGGGAGGGGAGAGACCCAGTACTTC | CASSILGRGETQYF
TRBJ2-5 | TRBD1 | TRBV7-9 | 16 | NA | TGTGCCAGCAGCTTAGGCCGGGACAGGGATATGGAGACCCAGTACTTC | CASSLGRDRDMETQYF
TRBJ2-7 | NA | TRBV6-5 | 15 | NA | TGTGCCAGCAGTTACTACCCGGGGTGGACGGGTGAGCAGTACTTC | CASSYYPGWTGEQYF